This T cell receptor (beta chain) came from a study of blood T cell repertoires in COVID-19. Measured with immunoSEQ multiplex PCR; TCRdb has only the in-frame clones, and not every one. The sample lists some 100,000 clones, about 81% occurring once. V was pared by 3 bases and J by 5 bases, with 5 bases of the junction left unmatched. The CDR3 contains 15 residues. Germline V gene lookup returns CDR1 SGHRS and CDR2 YFSETQ. The TCR comes from a human donor in a cohort sampled during active COVID-19. The sequenced sample consisted of peripheral blood. This chain connects TRBV5-1 to TRBJ1-1; TRBD1 matches at 12 bases. CDR3 amino acids: CASSSGQGAGTEAFF. As DNA, the CDR3 is TGCGCCAGCAGCTCGGGACAGGGGGCAGGAACTGAAGCTTTCTTT.